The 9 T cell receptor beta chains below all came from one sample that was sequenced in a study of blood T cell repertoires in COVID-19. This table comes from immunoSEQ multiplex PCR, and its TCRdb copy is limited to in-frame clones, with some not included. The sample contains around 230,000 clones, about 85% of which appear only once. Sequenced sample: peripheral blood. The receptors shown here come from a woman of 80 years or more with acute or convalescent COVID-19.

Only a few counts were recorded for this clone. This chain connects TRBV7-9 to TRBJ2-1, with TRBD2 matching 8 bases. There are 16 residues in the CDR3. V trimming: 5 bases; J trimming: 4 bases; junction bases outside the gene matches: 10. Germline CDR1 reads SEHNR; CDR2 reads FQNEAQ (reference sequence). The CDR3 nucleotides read TGTGCCAGCAGCCCCTTCGGGGGGGGACAATACAATGAGCAGTTCTTC. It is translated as CASSPFGGGQYNEQFF.

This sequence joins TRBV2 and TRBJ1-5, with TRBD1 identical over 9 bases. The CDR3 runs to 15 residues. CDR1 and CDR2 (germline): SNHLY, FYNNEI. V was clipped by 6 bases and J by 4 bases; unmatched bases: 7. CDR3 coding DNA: TGTGCCAGCAGAGTGGAGACAGGGGGAAATCAGCCCCAGCATTTT. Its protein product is CASRVETGGNQPQHF.

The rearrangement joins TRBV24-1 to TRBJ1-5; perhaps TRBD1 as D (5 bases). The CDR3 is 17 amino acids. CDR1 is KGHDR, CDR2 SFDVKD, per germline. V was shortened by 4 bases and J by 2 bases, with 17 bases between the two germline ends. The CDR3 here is CATSDQAQGGGNQPQHF. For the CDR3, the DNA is TGTGCCACCAGTGACCAAGCGCAGGGAGGCGGCAATCAGCCCCAGCATTTT.

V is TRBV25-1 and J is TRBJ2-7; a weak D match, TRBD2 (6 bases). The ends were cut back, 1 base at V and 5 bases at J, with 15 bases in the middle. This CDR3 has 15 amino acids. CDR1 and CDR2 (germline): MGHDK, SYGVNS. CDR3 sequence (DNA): TGTGCCAGCAGTGAATGGGTGGCTAGCGCAGACGAGCAGTACTTC. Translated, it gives CASSEWVASADEQYF.

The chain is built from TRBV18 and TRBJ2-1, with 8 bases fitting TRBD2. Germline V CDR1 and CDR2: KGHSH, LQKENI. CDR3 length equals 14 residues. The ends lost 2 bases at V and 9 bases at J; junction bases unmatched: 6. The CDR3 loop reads CASSPGSGSGEQFF. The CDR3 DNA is TGTGCCAGCTCACCAGGGAGCGGGAGCGGTGAGCAGTTCTTC.

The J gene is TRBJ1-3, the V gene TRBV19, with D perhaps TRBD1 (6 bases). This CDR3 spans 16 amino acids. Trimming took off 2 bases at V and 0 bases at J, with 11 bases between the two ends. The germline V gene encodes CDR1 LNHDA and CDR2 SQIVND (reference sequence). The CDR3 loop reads CASSIQTGTSGNTIYF. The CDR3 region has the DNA TGTGCCAGTAGTATACAAACAGGGACCTCTGGAAACACCATATATTTT.

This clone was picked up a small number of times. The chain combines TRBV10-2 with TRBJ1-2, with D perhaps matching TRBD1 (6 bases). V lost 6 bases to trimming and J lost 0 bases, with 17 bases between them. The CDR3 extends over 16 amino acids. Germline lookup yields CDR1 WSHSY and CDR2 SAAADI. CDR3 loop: CASSISDRGANYGYTF. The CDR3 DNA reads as TGCGCCAGCAGCATTTCGGACAGAGGGGCTAACTATGGCTACACCTTC.

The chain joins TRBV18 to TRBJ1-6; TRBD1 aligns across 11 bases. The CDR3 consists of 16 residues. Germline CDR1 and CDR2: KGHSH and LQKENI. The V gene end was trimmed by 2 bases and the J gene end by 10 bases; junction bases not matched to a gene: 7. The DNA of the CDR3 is TGTGCCAGCTCACCATCCGGACAGGGGGCAGCCTCACCCCTCCACTTT. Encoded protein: CASSPSGQGAASPLHF.

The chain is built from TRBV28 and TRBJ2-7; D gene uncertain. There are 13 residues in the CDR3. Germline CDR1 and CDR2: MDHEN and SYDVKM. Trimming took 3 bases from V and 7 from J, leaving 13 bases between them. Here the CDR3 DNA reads TGTGCCAGCAGTTTGGTACCCCCACTGGAGCAGTACTTC. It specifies CASSLVPPLEQYF.